This T cell receptor beta chain came from a study of shared clonotypes between healthy human individuals. The wider study: Plates per donor: three CD4 naive, three CD4 memory, two CD8 naive, one CD8 memory. Study observations and caveats: Clonotype sharing among donors likely depends on sequencing depth. For naive CD4 cells, 4% to 5% of clonotypes were shared across a handful of donors.

V lost 6 bases to trimming and J lost 4 bases, with 9 bases between them. The germline V gene has CDR1 SQVTM and CDR2 ANQGSEA. The CDR3 spans 11 residues. In the naive CD8 group, cells lacked CD45RO and were positively selected for CCR7, so terminally differentiated effector memory CD45RA+ cells were left out. All of the donors resided in Nashville, Tennessee, and each was a Caucasian adult. Here immunoSEQ multiplex PCR was the method, and the copy in TCRdb shows in-frame clones only, minus some. The sample lists hundreds of thousands of clones; approximately 96% were seen once. This clone was detected a few times. The antigen remains unidentified.

Sequenced input: naive CD8+ T cells sorted from blood. J is TRBJ1-2 and V is TRBV29-1, with D perhaps matching TRBD1 (5 bases). The receptor's source is a woman aged 30 to 39 in good health. CDR3 sequence (DNA): TGCAGCGTAGGAGGGGCCTATGGCTACACCTTC. It is translated as CSVGGAYGYTF.